These T cell receptor beta chains were read from a single sample in a study of T-cell reconstitution after alpha-beta-depleted transplantation in children. TCRdb re-called the PCR reads through MiXCR, storing one row per CDR3 protein. The sample carries 300,000 to 350,000 distinct CDR3 sequences, around 16% recorded once. The sequencing here drew on PBMCs, mostly from graft donor cells, taken 360 days after TCRalphabeta/CD19-depleted stem cell transplant. All receptors come from a male patient between 2 and 15 years old who had a stem cell transplant for acute lymphoblastic leukemia, so the T cells may come from the graft donor. Each CDR3 is given with its conserved first and last residue. D genes are given only for firm matches.

D: TRBD1; length: 15; V: TRBV12-3/TRBV12-4; CDR3: CASTPTGTGVVGQYF
D: -; length: 16; V: TRBV7-3; CDR3: CASSLRASRGTNGYTF
D: TRBD2; length: 16; V: TRBV20-1; CDR3: CSAIPGTSGRNNEQFF
D: -; length: 15; V: TRBV12-3/TRBV12-4; CDR3: CASSALGSIPDTQYF
D: -; length: 14; V: TRBV9; CDR3: CASSVGNIYNEQFF
D: -; length: 14; V: TRBV20-1; CDR3: CSASMFDWNTEAFF
D: -; length: 14; V: TRBV9; CDR3: CASSAQGSNQPQHF
D: -; length: 17; V: TRBV4-1; CDR3: CASSHWQGSSGYNEQFF
D: -; length: 15; V: TRBV10-3; CDR3: CAISLGRTYNSPLHF
D: -; length: 15; V: TRBV6-5; CDR3: CASSSMRASTDTQYF
D: -; length: 15; V: TRBV7-2; CDR3: CASSLGSGSGYEQYF
D: -; length: 13; V: TRBV5-1; CDR3: CASSGTLPYEQYF
D: -; length: 14; V: TRBV4-2; CDR3: CASSPGADNQPQHF
D: -; length: 14; V: TRBV12-3/TRBV12-4; CDR3: CASSLNPTDYEQYF
D: TRBD1; length: 14; V: TRBV18; CDR3: CASSQGTGGYEQYF
D: TRBD1; length: 13; V: TRBV30; CDR3: CAWAGGINTEAFF
D: -; length: 14; V: TRBV30; CDR3: CAWSEVLSYNEQFF
D: -; length: 15; V: TRBV4-3; CDR3: CASSPPLAGTDTQYF
D: TRBD2; length: 15; V: TRBV20-1; CDR3: CSARASGRDDNEQFF
D: -; length: 16; V: TRBV20-1; CDR3: CSATGLGGLDTDTQYF